The source of this TCR beta chain is a study of Ad26.COV2.S vaccination and SARS-CoV-2 variants (dated by TCRdb to the early 2020s). Background for the entire study: Donors in the vaccine arm were drawn from COV1001, a multicentre, randomized, double-blind, placebo-controlled phase I-IIa trial testing Ad26.COV2.S in healthy adults. Trial participants were randomized into five groups of five, in which low-dose or high-dose Ad26.COV2.S was given once or twice, or placebo was given on both occasions. A total of 32 samples were included in the TCR-sequenced set, comprising roughly 19 Ad26.COV2.S vaccine recipients, 5 placebo recipients and 8 SARS-CoV-2 convalescent individuals. Investigators did not know the trial group allocation while performing experiments and assessing outcomes. Ad26.COV2.S was administered intramuscularly at 5 x 10^10 or 1 x 10^11 viral particles, either as a single shot or as two shots given 56 days apart. TCRbeta repertoire sequencing was used to assess the specificity and breadth of SARS-CoV-2-reactive T cell receptors after Ad26.COV2.S vaccination. What the research found in general, with its limitations: Substantial breadth of spike-specific CD8+ and CD4+ T cell responses was reported after vaccination. Comparing responses between vaccine doses or regimens was not something the study was powered to do. According to the authors, total T cell responses may have been underestimated by the TCR breadth and depth analyses. Compared with placebo recipients, Ad26.COV2.S recipients showed higher spike-specific TCR breadth (P = 0.0014). Comparable non-spike TCR breadth was observed between vaccine and placebo recipients, consistent with only spike being contained in the vaccine.

The immunoSEQ Assay was used to sequence TCRbeta CDR3 regions. After extraction, genomic DNA underwent amplification by bias-controlled multiplex PCR, followed by high-throughput sequencing. Per the source publication's procedure: Collapsing and filtering of sequences were performed to quantify the absolute abundance of each unique TCRbeta CDR3 region. T cell fraction was estimated by normalization of TCRbeta template counts to usable DNA, with usable DNA being measured through amplification of reference genes present in all nucleated cells. Repertoire TCRs were annotated as SARS-CoV-2-specific when V gene, CDR3 amino acid sequence and J gene were exactly matched to a known reactive TCR set. The reference SARS-CoV-2 TCR set came from MIRA and was filtered for enrichment in COVID-19-positive ImmuneCODE repertoires, removing public or cross-reactive TCRs. Drawing on the MIRA antigens, annotated TCRs were analysed further at the level of specific ORF or position within ORF. Breadth was defined as annotated unique rearrangements over total unique productive rearrangements; depth was the summed frequency of those rearrangements. Two-sided Wilcoxon rank-sum tests were used to compare TCR breadth between groups. In its TCRdb copy, this immuneACCESS table keeps in-frame sequences only and misses some clones. Where compared with another copy, unresolved V genes explain less than half of these, and the others have no known cause. V, J and clone size reflect that table, while D and trimming were determined from the DNA. The sample table contains about 350,000 clones; only one count was recorded for around 89% of them. The ten largest clonotypes hold roughly 6% of the sample.

The sample's treatment or condition label is to be understood as: 15 to 20 received Ad26.COV2.S at low or high dose, single or two shots; about 5 received placebo; per-sample allocation not given. For vaccine and placebo recipients, the sequenced repertoires came from samples collected on day 63 after the first injection. Cohort 1b enrolled around 24 adults aged 18-55 years at a single site in Boston, USA, between 29 July and 7 August 2020. Ad26.COV2.S was a replication-incompetent adenovirus type 26 vector expressing a prefusion-stabilized SARS-CoV-2 spike protein from the original Wuhan strain. Relative to germline, V is 4 bases shorter and J is 5 bases shorter, with 12 bases between their ends. Reading from cysteine to phenylalanine, the CDR3 counts 13 amino acids. The DNA shown is the 39-base CDR3, in frame from base 1. This clone came up a few times. Which antigen it targets is not known. Per-base qualities were not stored, and no clone one base away is much larger.

This sequence originates from a person between 18 and 60 years old who received the Ad26.COV2.S COVID-19 vaccine or a placebo. The chain is assembled from TRBV12-3 or TRBV12-4 and TRBJ2-7, and the D gene may be TRBD1, 6 bases matching. The sample here was peripheral blood, taken in a trial of Ad26.COV2.S vaccine versus placebo. The CDR3 reads CASSSGAGHEQYF. The bases read TGTGCCAGCAGTTCAGGGGCAGGGCACGAGCAGTACTTC.